These 27 T cell receptor beta chains originate from one sample sequenced in a study of T cells in Graves' hyperthyroidism and ophthalmopathy. Authors of the study amplified TCR beta CDR3 regions from RNA transcripts. RT-PCR in the first round (using the HTBI primer set) targeted the TCR CDR3. One entry per CDR3 protein results from TCRdb running MiXCR on the multiplex PCR reads. The table shows roughly 330,000 distinct CDR3 sequences, with roughly 15% occurring only once. Source material: blood. These receptors were taken from a man younger than 45 with Graves' hyperthyroidism.

This clonotype was seen a few times. This chain joins TRBV6-2 or TRBV6-3 and TRBJ1-4, with D perhaps matching TRBD1 (5 bases). Germline CDR1 and CDR2: MNHEY and SVGEGT. This CDR3 is 16 amino acids long. Trimming left V 0 bases short and J 7 bases short, with 15 bases between. The chain's CDR3 is CASSYSTSGDGEKLFF. The CDR3 DNA follows: TGTGCCAGCAGTTACTCGACGTCGGGGGACGGTGAAAAACTGTTTTTT.

The table lists this clonotype with a few counts. An end of the junction does not agree with germline; a read error may underlie this. CDR3: CASSQGTRPVGDF. CDR3 in DNA: TGTGCCAGCAGCCAAGGGACACGCCCGGTCGGGGACTTC. The V call is TRBV3-1, the J call TRBJ2-5; D tentatively reads TRBD1 or TRBD2 (5 bases each). Germline assignment: CDR1 LGHDT and CDR2 YNNKEL (reference sequence). The CDR3 extends over 13 amino acids.

The rearrangement uses TRBV11-2 and TRBJ1-4; tentatively, D is TRBD1 (6 bases). Germline CDR1 SGHAT, CDR2 FQNNGV. The V gene lost 4 bases and the J gene lost 8 bases, with 11 bases spanning the gap. The CDR3 extends over 13 amino acids. The CDR3 bases are TGTGCCAGCAGCTCGGGACACGACGAAAAACTGTTTTTT. Translating it yields CASSSGHDEKLFF.

The chain uses TRBV3-1 and TRBJ2-7; maybe TRBD1 (6 bases). Trimming took 4 bases from V and 4 from J, leaving 14 bases between them. This CDR3 spans 14 amino acids. Looked up from germline, CDR1 is LGHDT and CDR2 is YNNKEL (reference sequence). The CDR3 loop is CASSLTGITYEQYF. CDR3 bases: TGTGCCAGCAGCCTAACAGGGATTACGTACGAGCAGTACTTC.

This clonotype was observed a few times. V usage is TRBV12-3 or TRBV12-4 and J usage is TRBJ1-6, with D unclear. V was cut by 4 bases and J by 10 bases, with 11 bases left in between. The CDR3 is 13 amino acids. Here the CDR3 DNA reads TGTGCCAGCAGTTCTTGGTTTGGATCACCCCTCCACTTT. This codes for CASSSWFGSPLHF.

The chain links TRBV3-1 to TRBJ2-2; D is possibly TRBD1 or TRBD2 (5 bases each). The CDR3 length is 13 residues. CDR1 is LGHDT and CDR2 is YNNKEL in the germline V gene (reference sequence). V shed 2 bases and J shed 6 bases, with 7 bases lying between them. The CDR3 DNA follows: TGTGCCAGCAGCCAATGGGGACCCGGGGAGCTGTTTTTT. Protein product: CASSQWGPGELFF.

This chain connects TRBV24-1 to TRBJ2-1, with D perhaps matching TRBD1 (7 bases). V gave up 10 bases and J gave up 5 bases, with 11 bases separating them. In germline, CDR1 is KGHDR, CDR2 SFDVKD. The CDR3 sequence is 12 residues long. CDR3 coding DNA: TGTGCCACTCGCAGGGGGGACAATGAGCAGTTCTTC. Translation gives CATRRGDNEQFF.

This clonotype was recorded at least ten times. This chain joins TRBV12-3 or TRBV12-4 and TRBJ1-5; the D is unclear. V was clipped by 5 bases and J by 3 bases, with 11 bases between them. The CDR3 length is 14 residues. CDR3 loop: CASSPGRTNQPQHF. As DNA, the CDR3 is TGTGCCAGCAGTCCTGGACGGACCAATCAGCCCCAGCATTTT.

The V and J genes are TRBV6-1 and TRBJ2-5; unclear D gene. This CDR3 is 14 amino acids long. The germline CDR1 and CDR2 sequences are MNHNS and SASEGT. V lost 6 bases to trimming and J lost 0 bases, with 11 bases between them. The CDR3 DNA reads TGTGCCAGCAGAGACCCAGCGTACCAAGAGACCCAGTACTTC. It codes for CASRDPAYQETQYF.

V is TRBV19 and J is TRBJ2-2, with TRBD1 matching 9 bases. The germline gives CDR1 LNHDA, CDR2 SQIVND (reference sequence). The CDR3 consists of 18 residues. Trimming took 8 bases from V and 5 from J; bases not matched to a gene: 18. This chain's CDR3 is CASSRYPDRGLSTGELFF. CDR3 nucleotide sequence: TGTGCCAGTTCGCGATACCCGGACAGGGGCTTAAGTACCGGGGAGCTGTTTTTT.

This clonotype was seen only a few times. V usage is TRBV13 and J usage is TRBJ2-2; TRBD2 is a possible D gene (5 bases). This CDR3 has 16 residues. V lost 5 bases, J lost 3 bases, and 16 bases lay in between. CDR1 is PRHDT, CDR2 FYEKMQ, per germline (reference sequence). The CDR3 nucleotides read TGTGCCAGCAGCGAAAATCGGGGTTCAGACACCGGGGAGCTGTTTTTT. This sequence encodes CASSENRGSDTGELFF.

A few counts support this clonotype. This rearrangement joins TRBV3-1 to TRBJ1-5; D might be TRBD1 (6 bases). Germline V lookup: CDR1 LGHDT, CDR2 YNNKEL (reference sequence). The CDR3 contains 15 residues. V was trimmed by 4 bases and J by 5 bases, leaving 15 bases between them. DNA of the CDR3: TGTGCCAGCAGCCCGGGGGCCCGGGCGGATCAGCCCCAGCATTTT. This translates into CASSPGARADQPQHF.

This clonotype was seen a handful of times. This may come from a read error, since a much larger clone is one base off. The chain employs TRBV9 and TRBJ1-1, with no clear D. Germline values: CDR1 SGDLS, CDR2 YYNGEE. V was cut by 4 bases and J by 0 bases, with 7 bases left in between. CDR3 length: 13 amino acids. The CDR3 sequence: CASSPNMNTEAFF. CDR3 nucleotides: TGTGCCAGCAGCCCCAACATGAACACTGAAGCTTTCTTT.

This clonotype was recorded at least ten times. The chain has TRBV6-1 and TRBJ2-1; 7 positions match TRBD2. With V trimmed by 3 bases and J by 8 bases, 13 bases remained unmatched. Germline V gene lookup returns CDR1 MNHNS and CDR2 SASEGT. CDR3 size: 16 residues. The CDR3 DNA is TGTGCCAGCAGTGAGTTAGCGGGCCCAAAGTGGGATGAGCAGTTCTTC. It translates to CASSELAGPKWDEQFF.

The chain employs TRBV9 and TRBJ1-1; D is unclear. With 0 bases removed from V and 5 bases from J, the gap between germline ends came to 8 bases. CDR1 SGDLS and CDR2 YYNGEE come from the germline V gene. The CDR3 runs 13 residues. CDR3 nucleotides: TGTGCCAGCAGCGTAGGAATGGCGACTGAAGCTTTCTTT. This translates into CASSVGMATEAFF.

This clonotype appeared a few times. The rearrangement links TRBV30 to TRBJ2-7; D not resolved. The CDR3 has 15 residues. Germline lookup yields CDR1 GTSNPN and CDR2 SVGIG (reference sequence). Trimming pared 0 bases from V and 1 base from J, leaving 13 bases between. This CDR3 is CAWSVHISRSYEQYF. The CDR3 bases are TGTGCCTGGAGTGTACATATTAGCAGATCCTACGAGCAGTACTTC. The complete variable domain, with remaining parts taken from reference TRBV30 and TRBJ2-7, reads SQTIHQWPATLVQPVGSPLSLECTVEGTSNPNLYWYRQAAGRGLQLLFYSVGIGQISSEVPQNLSASRPQDRQFILSSKKLLLSDSGFYLCAWSVHISRSYEQYFGPGTRLTVT.

This clonotype was observed at least ten times. V gene TRBV7-3 combines with J gene TRBJ2-3; D might be TRBD2 (5 bases). Trimming cost V 6 bases and J 6 bases, with 19 bases left between them. This CDR3 has 15 residues. The germline gives CDR1 SGHTA, CDR2 FQGTGA. CDR3 amino acids: CASSPRGQLADTQYF. CDR3 sequence (DNA): TGTGCCAGCAGTCCTCGGGGTCAGCTAGCTGATACGCAGTATTTT.

The V call is TRBV9, the J call TRBJ2-5; TRBD1 agrees at 12 bases. The V and J ends lost 0 bases and 5 bases, in that order; junction bases with no gene match: 20. This CDR3 contains 21 residues. Germline CDR1 SGDLS, CDR2 YYNGEE. The CDR3: CASSVGWGGTSGQGASETQYF. The CDR3 coding sequence is TGTGCCAGCAGCGTAGGTTGGGGGGGGACCTCGGGACAGGGGGCATCGGAGACCCAGTACTTC.

This clonotype was detected many times. The V call is TRBV12-3 or TRBV12-4, the J call TRBJ2-7; 10 bases map to TRBD1. V was pared by 8 bases and J by 5 bases, with 6 bases of the junction left unmatched. CDR3 size: 13 residues. This chain's CDR3 is CASSGTGVDEQYF. CDR3 nucleotides: TGTGCCAGCTCCGGGACAGGGGTTGACGAGCAGTACTTC.

The V and J genes are TRBV7-6 and TRBJ2-1; D gene ambiguous. The J call is in doubt because the DNA end fits TRBJ2-7 better. Germline CDR1 reads SGHVS; CDR2 reads FNYEAQ. This CDR3 comprises 15 residues. The chain's CDR3 is CASSSSSGPYYEQYF. The CDR3, as DNA: TGTGCCAGCAGCTCATCGTCAGGACCCTACTACGAGCAGTACTTC.

Regarding this clonotype: A much larger clone sits a single nucleotide away, making a read error possible. V usage is TRBV20-1 and J usage is TRBJ1-1, with TRBD1 as a possible D gene (5 bases). Germline-derived CDR1 and CDR2 are DFQATT and SNEGSKA (reference sequence). The V end was cut by 0 bases, the J end by 1 base, with 15 bases between. CDR3 length equals 16 residues. This CDR3 reads CSARDQDGGSNTEAFF. The DNA of the CDR3 is TGCAGTGCTAGAGATCAGGACGGGGGATCGAACACTGAAGCTTTCTTT.

This clonotype has more than one count but fewer than ten. This chain connects TRBV5-1 to TRBJ2-7; TRBD2 aligns across 9 bases. This CDR3 region has 14 residues. CDR1 and CDR2 from the germline V gene are SGHRS and YFSETQ. V shed 4 bases, J shed 6 bases, and the junction held 8 bases outside the gene matches. The DNA of the CDR3 is TGCGCCAGCAGCCCCCTAGCGGGATCGAGCGAGCAGTACTTC. This encodes CASSPLAGSSEQYF.

V usage is TRBV7-4 and J usage is TRBJ2-1, with 9 positions matching TRBD2. Germline V gene data show CDR1 as SGHVT and CDR2 as SQSDAQ. The V and J ends lost 3 bases and 6 bases, in that order; junction bases with no gene match: 9. This CDR3 region has 16 residues. CDR3 nucleotide sequence: TGTGCCAGCAGCTTCTTTACCGGGACTAGCCCCAATGAGCAGTTCTTC. This codes for CASSFFTGTSPNEQFF.

The chain has TRBV28 and TRBJ2-7; D is perhaps TRBD2 (6 bases). CDR1 MDHEN and CDR2 SYDVKM come from the germline V gene. The CDR3 loop spans 13 amino acids. V lost 5 bases to trimming and J lost 5 bases, with 13 bases between them. The chain's CDR3 is CASSPLGGDEQYF. The CDR3, as DNA: TGTGCCAGCAGTCCCTTGGGAGGAGACGAGCAGTACTTC.

This clonotype appeared many times. The rearrangement links TRBV7-2 to TRBJ2-7; D not resolved. The CDR3 has 12 residues. Trimming pared 8 bases from V and 1 base from J, leaving 9 bases between. Per the germline V gene, CDR1 is SGHTA and CDR2 is FQGNSA. This CDR3 reads CASVGVSYEQYF. CDR3 bases: TGTGCCAGCGTGGGCGTATCCTACGAGCAGTACTTC.

The sample holds a few counts of this clonotype. The gene calls are TRBV3-1 and TRBJ2-7; 8 bases map to TRBD1. J lost 5 bases, V lost 6 bases, and 12 bases had no gene match. The CDR3 contains 15 residues. CDR1 is LGHDT, CDR2 YNNKEL, per germline (reference sequence). This CDR3 reads CASRPDRGRNDEQYF. DNA of the CDR3: TGTGCCAGCAGACCCGACAGGGGTCGTAACGACGAGCAGTACTTC.

This clonotype was seen more than once but under ten times. The chain combines TRBV6-1 with TRBJ2-5; D tentatively fits TRBD1 or TRBD2 (5 bases each). The length of the CDR3 is 14 residues. The ends were cut back, 4 bases at V and 4 bases at J, with 13 bases in the middle. Germline V gives CDR1 MNHNS, CDR2 SASEGT. CDR3 amino acids: CASSGGPVGETQYF. CDR3 bases: TGTGCCAGCAGTGGGGGACCGGTAGGAGAGACCCAGTACTTC.